These 16 T cell receptor beta chains were sequenced from one sample in a study of T cells in Graves' hyperthyroidism and ophthalmopathy. Regions amplified from RNA transcripts were the TCR beta CDR3 regions. HTBI primers were used for first-round RT-PCR of the TCR CDR3. TCRdb reanalysed the multiplex PCR reads using MiXCR and keeps one entry per CDR3 protein. Of some 550,000 distinct CDR3 sequences in the sample, approximately 16% were seen once. Specimen: blood. The source of these receptors is a woman in her thirties or forties with Graves' ophthalmopathy.

This clonotype was detected many times. This chain links TRBV5-1 with TRBJ2-1; D might be TRBD1 or TRBD2, each matching 5 bases. The CDR3 sequence is 15 residues long. Trimming took 0 bases from V and 0 from J, leaving 7 bases between them. Per germline, CDR1 SGHRS and CDR2 YFSETQ. The CDR3 nucleotides read TGCGCCAGCAGCTTGGAGGGGAGCTCCTACAATGAGCAGTTCTTC. Its protein product is CASSLEGSSYNEQFF.

This clonotype was seen just once. The genes are TRBV5-1 and TRBJ2-5; 13 positions match TRBD2. V dropped 0 bases and J dropped 1; count of bases not matched to a gene: 6. The CDR3 has 18 amino acids. Germline V lookup: CDR1 SGHRS, CDR2 YFSETQ. The CDR3 coding sequence is TGCGCCAGCAGCTTGGTAGGACTAGCGGGAGCATCCCAAGAGACCCAGTACTTC. It specifies CASSLVGLAGASQETQYF.

This clonotype was detected many times. The genes are TRBV2 and TRBJ1-1; D unclear. CDR1 and CDR2 (germline): SNHLY, FYNNEI. V was trimmed by 0 bases and J by 1 base, leaving 3 bases between them. The CDR3 extends over 13 amino acids. The CDR3 DNA sequence: TGTGCCAGCAGTGAAGCAACGAACACTGAAGCTTTCTTT. As protein: CASSEATNTEAFF.

This chain links TRBV24-1 with TRBJ2-3; D possibly matches TRBD1 or TRBD2 (5 bases each). The V gene's germline CDR1 is KGHDR and CDR2 SFDVKD. The V gene lost 9 bases and the J gene lost 6 bases, with 9 bases spanning the gap. The length of the CDR3 is 11 residues. The CDR3 DNA is TGTGCCACCGGGGACCAGGATACGCAGTATTTT. Protein: CATGDQDTQYF.

The chain recombines TRBV28 with TRBJ2-3; 11 bases fit TRBD2. The CDR3 consists of 16 residues. V gave up 6 bases and J gave up 4 bases; unmatched junction bases: 9. The germline V gene has CDR1 MDHEN and CDR2 SYDVKM. Here the CDR3 DNA reads TGTGCCAGCAGGGGTAGCGGGGGGGAGTCCCCAGATACGCAGTATTTT. Its protein product is CASRGSGGESPDTQYF. Full variable domain (missing parts from reference TRBV28 and TRBJ2-3): DVKVTQSSRYLVKRTGEKVFLECVQDMDHENMFWYRQDPGLGLRLIYFSYDVKMKEKGDIPEGYSVSREKKERFSLILESASTNQTSMYLCASRGSGGESPDTQYFGPGTRLTVL.

The V gene is TRBV20-1, the J gene TRBJ2-1; D may match TRBD1 or TRBD2 (5 bases each). V lost 3 bases, J lost 4 bases, and 16 bases lay in between. CDR3 length: 15 residues. CDR1 is DFQATT, CDR2 SNEGSKA, per germline (reference sequence). For the CDR3, the DNA is TGCAGTGCTAGCCGTTGGGGGTCCCAATACAATGAGCAGTTCTTC. Protein sequence: CSASRWGSQYNEQFF.

Ten or more counts support this clonotype. This rearrangement joins TRBV9 to TRBJ2-1; possibly TRBD1 or TRBD2 for D (5 bases each). This CDR3 contains 15 residues. Looked up from germline, CDR1 is SGDLS and CDR2 is YYNGEE. The V end was cut by 3 bases, the J end by 7 bases, with 17 bases between. Written as DNA, the CDR3 is TGTGCCAGCAGCGCCCACGGGGCTGTCCAAAATGAGCAGTTCTTC. Its translation is CASSAHGAVQNEQFF. The full variable domain, in which reference TRBV9 and TRBJ2-1 provide the parts outside the CDR3, is DSGVTQTPKHLITATGQRVTLRCSPRSGDLSVYWYQQSLDQGLQFLIQYYNGEERAKGNILERFSAQQFPDLHSELNLSSLELGDSALYFCASSAHGAVQNEQFFGPGTRLTVL.

Remarks on this clonotype: This may stem from a read error, because a much larger clone lies one nucleotide away. This chain joins TRBV5-1 and TRBJ2-3; unclear D gene. The CDR3 consists of 15 residues. Germline values: CDR1 SGHRS, CDR2 YFSETQ. CDR3 region: CASSLRALVTDTQSF. The CDR3 DNA sequence: TGCGCCAGCAGCTTGAGGGCTCTAGTCACAGATACGCAGTCTTTT.

The chain couples TRBV2 to TRBJ2-1; TRBD1 aligns across 10 bases. V lost 3 bases to trimming and J lost 8 bases; unmatched junction nucleotides: 4. The CDR3 consists of 14 residues. Per germline, CDR1 SNHLY and CDR2 FYNNEI. The CDR3 region has the DNA TGTGCCAGCAGTGAGGGACAGGGGCTCGATGAGCAGTTCTTC. Amino acids: CASSEGQGLDEQFF.

The chain uses TRBV19 and TRBJ2-3; D might be TRBD1 (6 bases). The CDR3 is 14 amino acids. Deletions cut 6 bases from V and 3 bases from J, with 13 bases between. CDR1 is LNHDA, CDR2 SQIVND, per germline (reference sequence). The CDR3 bases are TGTGCCAGTAGACTACAGGGCAAGACAGATACGCAGTATTTT. It is translated as CASRLQGKTDTQYF.

This clonotype was observed many times. The chain uses TRBV7-2 and TRBJ1-1, with D perhaps matching TRBD1 (5 bases). The V gene's germline CDR1 is SGHTA and CDR2 FQGNSA. Trimming stripped 2 bases from V and 4 bases from J, with 11 bases between. The CDR3 consists of 14 residues. The CDR3 is CASSLYPGLTEAFF. In DNA, the CDR3 is TGTGCCAGCAGCTTATATCCGGGACTCACTGAAGCTTTCTTT. Supplemented by reference TRBV7-2 and TRBJ1-1, the full variable domain reads GAGVSQSPSNKVTEKGKDVELRCDPISGHTALYWYRQSLGQGLEFLIYFQGNSAPDKSGLPSDRFSAERTGGSVSTLTIQRTQQEDSAVYLCASSLYPGLTEAFFGQGTRLTVV.

The chain recombines TRBV9 with TRBJ2-1; 7 bases line up with TRBD2. Germline V CDR1 and CDR2: SGDLS, YYNGEE. V gave up 3 bases and J gave up 2 bases; unmatched junction bases: 5. This CDR3 has 15 residues. CDR3: CASSAAGVTYNEQFF. CDR3 DNA sequence: TGTGCCAGCAGCGCCGCGGGAGTGACCTACAATGAGCAGTTCTTC.

This clonotype was seen many times. The chain carries TRBV24-1 and TRBJ2-2, with D hard to call. The CDR3 length is 17 residues. Trimming removed 0 bases at V and 0 bases at J, with 10 bases between. Germline V gene data show CDR1 as KGHDR and CDR2 as SFDVKD. CDR3 in DNA: TGTGCCACCAGTGATTTGGGACCGGCCACGAACACCGGGGAGCTGTTTTTT. Amino acids: CATSDLGPATNTGELFF.

This clonotype was found a few times. The chain recombines TRBV27 with TRBJ1-6, with TRBD1 matching over 8 bases. The V gene end was trimmed by 7 bases and the J gene end by 7 bases; junction bases not matched to a gene: 6. In germline, CDR1 is MNHEY, CDR2 SMNVEV (reference sequence). The CDR3 has 14 residues. CDR3 coding DNA: TGTGCCAGCAAGGGACAGGCTCACAATTCACCCCTCCACTTT. This codes for CASKGQAHNSPLHF.

This clonotype was observed many times. This chain uses TRBV6-5 with TRBJ2-7; unclear D gene. The germline CDR1 and CDR2 sequences are MNHEY and SVGAGI. The V and J ends lost 2 bases and 0 bases respectively, with 5 bases between them. The CDR3 length is 13 residues. CDR3 DNA sequence: TGTGCCAGCAGTTACGTCGCCTCCTACGAGCAGTACTTC. As protein: CASSYVASYEQYF.

Ten or more counts support this clonotype. The rearrangement joins TRBV20-1 to TRBJ1-1, with D unresolved. The CDR3 runs 14 residues. CDR1 is DFQATT, CDR2 SNEGSKA, per germline (reference sequence). Trimming removed 3 bases from V and 3 bases from J, with 14 bases in between. This chain's CDR3 is CSASIPLGDTEAFF. The CDR3 DNA is TGCAGTGCTAGTATCCCACTTGGGGACACTGAAGCTTTCTTT.